The 17 T cell receptor beta chains below were found in one sample sequenced in a study of cytomegalovirus exposure and HLA in healthy donors. Primers for the PCR totalled 60 Vbeta and 13 Jbeta. Assay used: immunoSEQ multiplex PCR; TCRdb lists only in-frame clones, some missing. The sample holds over 150,000 clones, about three quarters seen once. Source material: PBMCs. These receptors were taken from a woman between 25 and 40 years old in good health and CMV-seropositive.

J is TRBJ1-2 and V is TRBV10-2, with TRBD1 identical over 7 bases. Germline CDR1 and CDR2: WSHSY and SAAADI. The V gene end was trimmed by 0 bases and the J gene end by 5 bases; junction bases not matched to a gene: 6. The CDR3 consists of 15 residues. CDR3 nucleotides: TGCGCCAGCAGTGAGTCGGTACAGGGGATATATGGCTACACCTTC. Translated: CASSESVQGIYGYTF.

The chain combines TRBV5-4 with TRBJ2-7; unclear D gene. V lost 0 bases, J lost 2 bases, and 9 bases lay in between. The CDR3 consists of 14 residues. From germline, CDR1 is SGHNT and CDR2 YYREEE (reference sequence). CDR3 DNA: TGTGCCAGCAGCTTGGGGGCCCCACCCTACGAGCAGTACTTC. Protein product: CASSLGAPPYEQYF.

The chain has TRBV10-2 and TRBJ2-3, with 12 bases lining up with TRBD2. Germline assignment: CDR1 WSHSY and CDR2 SAAADI. V trimming: 2 bases; J trimming: 4 bases; junction bases outside the gene matches: 4. The CDR3 is 16 residues long. The CDR3 loop reads CASSESRLAGADTQYF. The CDR3 coding sequence is TGCGCCAGCAGTGAGAGCCGACTAGCGGGAGCAGATACGCAGTATTTT.

There are a few counts of this clone. The chain carries TRBV28 and TRBJ2-5, with 7 bases matching TRBD1. Looked up from germline, CDR1 is MDHEN and CDR2 is SYDVKM. The length of the CDR3 is 15 residues. V was clipped by 8 bases and J by 2 bases; unmatched bases: 11. CDR3 protein: CASHQMGQSQETQYF. For the CDR3, the DNA is TGTGCCAGCCACCAAATGGGACAGTCTCAAGAGACCCAGTACTTC.

This chain joins TRBV11-3 and TRBJ1-1, with 7 bases fitting TRBD1. The V gene's germline CDR1 is SGHNT and CDR2 YENEEA. This CDR3 region has 17 residues. J was trimmed by 4 bases and V by 6 bases; bases with no gene match: 17. CDR3 sequence reads: CASSSKSGQAWLTEAFF. The DNA for the CDR3 is TGTGCCAGCAGTTCGAAATCCGGACAGGCGTGGCTCACTGAAGCTTTCTTT.

This clone occurred a few times. This sequence joins TRBV6-5 and TRBJ1-5; D unresolved. This CDR3 contains 14 residues. Germline V gene sequence: CDR1 MNHEY, CDR2 SVGAGI. Trimming pared 6 bases from V and 2 bases from J, leaving 11 bases between. The DNA of the CDR3 is TGTGCCAGCAGCCGAAGGCAGGGCAATCAGCCCCAGCATTTT. Residues: CASSRRQGNQPQHF.

This chain links TRBV15 with TRBJ2-7; 9 bases align to TRBD1. This CDR3 has 13 residues. After removal of 8 bases from V and 1 base from J, the junction contained 3 bases not matched to a gene. Germline assignment: CDR1 LNHNV and CDR2 YYDKDF (reference sequence). The CDR3 is CATQDRGSYEQYF. The CDR3 nucleotides are TGTGCCACCCAGGACAGGGGATCCTACGAGCAGTACTTC.

V and J are TRBV28 and TRBJ1-4; 7 bases agree with TRBD1. Trimming at V came to 2 bases and at J to 2 bases, leaving 2 bases not matched to a gene. Germline V gives CDR1 MDHEN, CDR2 SYDVKM. This CDR3 comprises 15 residues. The CDR3 DNA follows: TGTGCCAGCAGTTTAACAGGGGATACTAATGAAAAACTGTTTTTT. It specifies CASSLTGDTNEKLFF.

CDR3 coding DNA: TGTGCCAGCAGCCCAAGGACTAGCGGTAAAGATACGCAGTATTTT. It translates to CASSPRTSGKDTQYF. J is TRBJ2-3 and V is TRBV9, with 10 bases fitting TRBD2. The germline V gene encodes CDR1 SGDLS and CDR2 YYNGEE. This CDR3 spans 15 amino acids. V was pared by 4 bases and J by 5 bases, with 7 bases of the junction left unmatched.

The V gene is TRBV27, the J gene TRBJ2-7, with 10 positions matching TRBD1. The CDR3 contains 16 residues. Germline lookup yields CDR1 MNHEY and CDR2 SMNVEV (reference sequence). V trimming: 8 bases; J trimming: 0 bases; junction bases outside the gene matches: 10. This CDR3 is CASRKTGTGDSYEQYF. The CDR3 DNA follows: TGTGCCAGCCGCAAAACCGGGACAGGGGACTCCTACGAGCAGTACTTC.

The table lists this clone with a few counts. This chain uses TRBV18 with TRBJ2-7; 7 bases are a match to TRBD2. In germline, CDR1 is KGHSH, CDR2 LQKENI. The CDR3 runs to 15 residues. V dropped 6 bases and J dropped 3; count of bases not matched to a gene: 11. DNA for the CDR3: TGTGCCAGCTCCCCAGGGAGGGGATTAGGCTACGAGCAGTACTTC. Translation: CASSPGRGLGYEQYF. Drawing the rest from reference TRBV18 and TRBJ2-7, the complete variable domain is NAGVMQNPRHLVRRRGQEARLRCSPMKGHSHVYWYRQLPEEGLKFMVYLQKENIIDESGMPKERFSAEFPKEGPSILRIQQVVRGDSAAYFCASSPGRGLGYEQYFGPGTRLTVT.

V and J are TRBV18 and TRBJ2-5; D is uncertain. CDR3 length: 14 residues. Per the germline V gene, CDR1 is KGHSH and CDR2 is LQKENI. Trimming stripped 2 bases from V and 2 bases from J, with 9 bases between. CDR3 in amino acids: CASSPTTAQETQYF. The CDR3 bases are TGTGCCAGCTCACCAACAACAGCACAAGAGACCCAGTACTTC.

V usage is TRBV29-1 and J usage is TRBJ2-1; 9 nucleotides match TRBD1. The germline gives CDR1 SQVTM, CDR2 ANQGSEA. CDR3 length: 13 amino acids. Germline trimming cut 6 bases from V and 15 bases from J; bases unmatched to any gene: 15. DNA for the CDR3: TGCAGCGTCAAAACTATGGGACAGGGTCCCTGGTTCTTC. This sequence encodes CSVKTMGQGPWFF.

The CDR3 sequence: CASTFPRETEAFF. As DNA, the CDR3 is TGTGCCAGCACATTCCCCAGGGAAACTGAAGCTTTCTTT. The chain uses TRBV28 and TRBJ1-1, with a tentative D call TRBD1 (5 bases). CDR1 and CDR2 (germline): MDHEN, SYDVKM. V lost 7 bases, J lost 5 bases, and 14 bases lay in between. The CDR3 contains 13 residues.

This clone appeared a single time. This chain connects TRBV28 to TRBJ2-1; 8 nucleotides align to TRBD2. CDR3 length equals 12 residues. V shed 5 bases, J shed 15 bases, and the junction held 9 bases outside the gene matches. The germline gives CDR1 MDHEN, CDR2 SYDVKM. The CDR3 protein is CASSPSGTSPFF. For the CDR3, the DNA is TGTGCCAGCAGTCCGTCCGGGACTAGTCCGTTCTTC.

A single count supports this clone. J is TRBJ2-7 and V is TRBV18, with D uncertain. The germline V gene encodes CDR1 KGHSH and CDR2 LQKENI. The V and J ends lost 0 bases and 0 bases respectively, with 6 bases between them. The CDR3 has 14 residues. CDR3 sequence (DNA): TGTGCCAGCTCACCACCGGTTAGCTCCTACGAGCAGTACTTC. It specifies CASSPPVSSYEQYF. The full variable domain, in which reference TRBV18 and TRBJ2-7 provide the parts outside the CDR3, is NAGVMQNPRHLVRRRGQEARLRCSPMKGHSHVYWYRQLPEEGLKFMVYLQKENIIDESGMPKERFSAEFPKEGPSILRIQQVVRGDSAAYFCASSPPVSSYEQYFGPGTRLTVT.

This clone has only a few counts. The gene calls are TRBV28 and TRBJ1-1; D may be TRBD1 (5 bases). This CDR3 contains 14 residues. Germline CDR1 MDHEN, CDR2 SYDVKM. The V gene lost 3 bases and the J gene lost 4 bases, with 12 bases spanning the gap. DNA for the CDR3: TGTGCCAGCAGTTTCCGGGGGGGACCCACTGAAGCTTTCTTT. Amino acids: CASSFRGGPTEAFF. The entire variable domain, with the rest obtained from reference TRBV28 and TRBJ1-1, is as follows: DVKVTQSSRYLVKRTGEKVFLECVQDMDHENMFWYRQDPGLGLRLIYFSYDVKMKEKGDIPEGYSVSREKKERFSLILESASTNQTSMYLCASSFRGGPTEAFFGQGTRLTVV.